This entry features one T cell receptor beta chain sequence. This clonotype has ten or more counts. The clone's antigen remains unknown. No base-level quality is on record; no much larger clone is a single base apart. The sample is drawn from a study of blood T cells in healthy people across ages (dated by TCRdb to between 2014 and 2017). In terms of the full investigation: In model experiments, template switching captured roughly one uniquely barcoded TCR beta cDNA molecule for every two T cells. Age-related changes in TCR beta repertoire diversity were measured in the study by deep sequencing normalized with unique cDNA molecular identifiers. Donors were grouped into four age groups: young (average roughly 17 years), middle-aged (less than 40), aged (62) and long-lived (roughly 80). To avoid experimental bias, donors of different ages were distributed randomly across sequencing lanes. Using the same blood draw, the study looked at two additional independent replicas of 1 million unique cDNA reads for two donors, one aged 18 to 30 and the other aged 80 or older.

Receptor amplification or capture employed 5' RACE. The sequencer listed for this sample is Illumina HiSeq 2500. A second PCR of about 6 to 11 cycles was performed with a sample-barcoded 5' primer and a J-beta primer mix. A unique molecular identifier was introduced onto each TCR beta cDNA molecule by a template-switch 5' adaptor carrying 12 random nucleotides. Each sample yielded at least 3 million CDR3-containing paired-end reads. All of the RNA was converted into first-strand cDNA using the Mint cDNA synthesis kit, with a TRBC-specific oligonucleotide serving as the primer. After uracil-DNA glycosylase treatment, a first 18-cycle PCR used universal primers M1SS and BC2_uni_R on all cDNA. In the source study's methods: Normalization of each sample was performed by random selection of 1 million high-quality reads, each carrying a distinct molecular identifier. Instead of being binned into consensus sequences, reads that shared molecular identifiers were thrown out. MiTCR, set to a Q25 quality threshold and the strictest error-elimination algorithm, was used for CDR3 identification, clonotype clustering and error correction. A nonparametric unseen species model using Euler transformation provided a lower-bound estimate of total TCR beta diversity. TCRdb itself trimmed the public reads at Q25 with fastp, ran MiXCR and retained productive beta chains. CDR3 protein sequences are deduplicated, and each keeps its most common genes and DNA. In this record, the V and J calls reflect TCRdb's handling and not the investigators' own analysis. In this sample the table shows about 650,000 distinct CDR3 sequences, roughly 30% of which occur a single time. The top ten clonotypes cover roughly 15% of the sample.

The germline V gene specifies ENHRY as CDR1 and SYGVKD as CDR2. V and J lose 5 bases and 3 bases, and a span of 11 bases separates them. Measured from the cysteine to the phenylalanine, the CDR3 is 13 residues long. Solely the CDR3 DNA is kept, with 39 bases framed from the first base. Donors were a few dozen systemically healthy Caucasian individuals from Russia aged roughly 6 to 95 years. Each donor gave approximately 9.3 milliliters of peripheral blood, collected into EDTA-treated Vacutainer tubes. PBMCs were isolated by Ficoll-Paque density-gradient centrifugation, with at least 6 million obtained per sample. Trizol reagent was used to extract total RNA from PBMCs, with at least 5 micrograms per sample. For every donor, an aliquot of PBMCs went through flow cytometry to measure the percentages of naive CD45RAhigh/CD27high T cells. Study-wide findings and limitations: Estimates of total diversity based on one million sequenced T cells were regarded as lower bounds and as underestimates. Bulk unsorted PBMC profiling prevented conclusive comparison of naive and antigen-experienced compartments. Compared with the aged group, the long-lived group had more naive CD4+ T cells, fewer expanded clones and increased TCR diversity, suggesting age selection. The percentage of naive T cells measured by flow cytometry correlated strongly with observed TCR beta diversity. As age increased, observed TCR beta diversity per million T cells dropped in a roughly linear way, and a significant reduction was already evident by age about 40. Donor CMV infection status was unknown, potentially confounding age-related changes in expanded clonotypes.

Recombination connected TRBV10-3 to TRBJ2-7; the D gene remains uncertain. The origin of this receptor is an elderly woman in good health. Donor details come from another sample of the same person, matched by shared clones. The sequencing sample was made of blood. The nucleotide sequence reads TGTGCCATCAGTCCCTCTACCTTCTACGAGCAGTACTTC. This gives the protein CAISPSTFYEQYF.